This T cell receptor beta chain originates from a study of blood T cell repertoires in COVID-19. Study background: Sites in the United States, Italy and Spain provided acute and convalescent COVID-19 samples. PBMCs, B-cell-depleted T cells, or T cells provided the cDNA or gDNA that made up the material.

With V trimmed by 6 bases and J by 6 bases, 11 bases remained unmatched. CDR1 is MDHEN and CDR2 is SYDVKM in the germline V gene. The CDR3 spans 15 residues. Authors' methods: It was from reference gene primer amplification that nucleated cell counts were estimated. Assay used: immunoSEQ multiplex PCR; TCRdb lists only in-frame clones, some missing. D and trimming were read from the DNA, whereas the V and J calls and clone size are those reported in that table. There are tens of thousands of clones in the sample; 80% to 90% occur only once, and nearly 25% lies in the top ten. This sequence was found in a human donor with active COVID-19. The donor label of this sample is uncertain. The sample comprised peripheral blood. This rearrangement joins TRBV28 to TRBJ2-3; TRBD1 aligns across 8 bases. CDR3 loop: CASSKSTGAKDTQYF. CDR3 sequence (DNA): TGTGCCAGCAGCAAATCGACAGGGGCCAAGGATACGCAGTATTTT.